The rows below give T cell receptor beta chains drawn from one sample of a study of blood T cell repertoires in COVID-19. The table came from immunoSEQ multiplex PCR; TCRdb's copy has only in-frame clones and leaves some out. The sample lists fewer than 350,000 clones; around 90% were seen once. Input material: PBMCs or T cells enriched from blood (not recorded which). Every receptor here comes from a middle-aged woman with acute COVID-19. CDR3s include the opening cysteine and the closing phenylalanine or tryptophan. A D gene is named only where the DNA matches it firmly. Not every row has a clone size; where given, it reads once, few, many or a size class.

TRBV4-1	.	TRBJ2-5	.	CASSHTTSGKETQYF	TGCGCCAGCAGCCACACCACCTCGGGAAAAGAGACCCAGTACTTC
TRBV5-1	.	TRBJ1-2	.	CASSLRRQIYGYTF	TGCGCCAGCAGCCTTCGACGACAGATATATGGCTACACCTTC
TRBV7-3	TRBD2	TRBJ2-1	once	CASSPTPGLAEKKQFF	TGTGCCAGCAGTCCCACTCCGGGACTAGCGGAAAAAAAGCAGTTCTTC
TRBV30	TRBD2	TRBJ2-1	.	CAWTGTSGYNEQFF	TGTGCCTGGACCGGGACTAGCGGTTACAATGAGCAGTTCTTC
TRBV6-5	TRBD2	TRBJ2-7	.	CASSYGAGGYEQYF	TGTGCCAGCAGTTACGGGGCGGGAGGATACGAGCAGTACTTC
TRBV7-9	.	TRBJ2-1	.	CASSSRTVGSGEQFF	TGTGCCAGCAGCTCACGGACAGTGGGGAGTGGTGAGCAGTTCTTC
TRBV28	.	TRBJ1-2	.	CASSSSSTATNYGYTF	TGTGCCAGCAGTTCCTCATCGACAGCTACTAACTATGGCTACACCTTC
TRBV3-1/TRBV3-2	TRBD2	TRBJ2-5	.	CASSQVGNRLAGSETQYF	TGTGCCAGCAGCCAAGTAGGAAACCGACTAGCGGGGAGCGAGACCCAGTACTTC
TRBV6-4	.	TRBJ2-1	.	CASSEFATDNEQFF	TGTGCCAGCAGTGAATTTGCGACAGACAATGAGCAGTTCTTC
TRBV19	.	TRBJ1-1	.	CASSSRGNRINTEAFF	TGTGCCAGTAGTTCCAGGGGTAATCGTATCAACACTGAAGCTTTCTTT
TRBV6-4	TRBD1	TRBJ1-2	.	CASTQDRIYGYTF	TGTGCCAGCACGCAGGACAGGATCTATGGCTACACCTTC
TRBV2	.	TRBJ1-6	once	CASSQQGLSPLHF	TGTGCCAGCAGTCAGCAGGGATTATCACCCCTCCACTTT
TRBV28	TRBD2	TRBJ2-5	.	CASSWTSGGQETQYF	TGTGCCAGCAGTTGGACTAGCGGGGGGCAAGAGACCCAGTACTTC
TRBV30	.	TRBJ1-5	.	CAWSVWSGNQPQHF	TGTGCCTGGAGTGTTTGGAGTGGCAATCAGCCCCAGCATTTT
TRBV18	.	TRBJ1-2	.	CASSPGLDFPYGYTF	TGTGCCAGCTCACCGGGGCTCGACTTTCCCTATGGCTACACCTTC
TRBV7-2	TRBD1	TRBJ1-2	.	CASSPGTEGYGYTF	TGTGCCAGCAGCCCAGGGACAGAAGGCTATGGCTACACCTTC
TRBV28	TRBD1	TRBJ1-5	once	CASVGQGAVQPQHF	TGTGCCAGCGTTGGACAGGGGGCGGTTCAGCCCCAGCATTTT
TRBV18	.	TRBJ2-3	.	CASSPPNRQGTDTQYF	TGTGCCAGCTCACCACCGAATCGGCAGGGCACAGATACGCAGTATTTT
TRBV5-1	TRBD1	TRBJ1-4	.	CASSSLGQLLNEQLFF	TGCGCCAGCAGCTCGTTGGGACAGCTTCTTAATGAACAACTGTTTTTT
TRBV30	.	TRBJ1-1	.	CAWWYRVGTEAFF	TGTGCCTGGTGGTACAGGGTCGGCACTGAAGCTTTCTTT
TRBV11-3	.	TRBJ1-1	.	CASSLDLQNTEAFF	TGTGCCAGCAGCTTAGATTTACAGAACACTGAAGCTTTCTTT
TRBV6-2/TRBV6-3	TRBD1	TRBJ2-7	.	CASSQTGQSYEQYF	TGTGCCAGCAGTCAGACAGGGCAGAGCTACGAGCAGTACTTC
TRBV30	.	TRBJ2-3	.	CAWGGAGTDTQYF	TGTGCCTGGGGGGGAGCGGGCACAGATACGCAGTATTTT
TRBV5-6	TRBD1	TRBJ1-2	.	CASSRDRLNYGYTF	TGTGCCAGCAGCCGGGACAGGCTTAACTATGGCTACACCTTC
TRBV2	TRBD1	TRBJ2-7	.	CASSGQGVEQYF	TGTGCCAGCAGCGGACAGGGGGTCGAGCAGTACTTC
TRBV7-9	.	TRBJ1-4	.	CASSLLGGPQKLFF	TGTGCCAGCAGCTTACTCGGGGGACCCCAAAAACTGTTTTTT
TRBV5-5	TRBD2	TRBJ2-3	once	CASSPSGGGGEGNTQYF	TGTGCCAGCAGCCCCTCGGGCGGGGGAGGAGAGGGTAATACGCAGTATTTT
TRBV11-2	.	TRBJ2-7	few	CASSPDVEQYF	TGTGCCAGCAGCCCAGATGTCGAGCAGTACTTC
TRBV14	.	TRBJ1-2	.	CASSQDQTAAGYTF	TGTGCCAGCAGCCAAGATCAAACGGCGGCAGGCTACACCTTC
TRBV5-1	.	TRBJ1-1	.	CASSLSPGSTEAFF	TGCGCCAGCAGCTTGTCGCCGGGGAGCACTGAAGCTTTCTTT
TRBV7-8	TRBD2	TRBJ2-7	.	CASSLLAGVYEQYF	TGTGCCAGCAGCTTACTAGCGGGAGTCTACGAGCAGTACTTC
TRBV2	.	TRBJ1-5	.	CASSERLVNNQPQHF	TGTGCCAGCAGTGAACGGTTGGTCAACAATCAGCCCCAGCATTTT
TRBV2	.	TRBJ1-5	.	CASSSEGGFNQPQHF	TGTGCCAGCAGTTCTGAGGGAGGGTTTAATCAGCCCCAGCATTTT
TRBV6-5	.	TRBJ2-2	.	CASRARDINTGELFF	TGTGCCAGCAGGGCCCGGGACATAAACACCGGGGAGCTGTTTTTT
TRBV18	.	TRBJ2-3	.	CASSLKPGSTDTQYF	TGTGCCAGCTCACTCAAGCCCGGGTCCACAGATACGCAGTATTTT
TRBV19	.	TRBJ2-1	.	CASSQLEKSTSEQFF	TGTGCCAGTAGCCAACTAGAGAAATCGACTAGTGAGCAGTTCTTC
TRBV2	TRBD1	TRBJ1-2	.	CASSEGDRGFFYGYTF	TGTGCCAGCAGTGAAGGGGACAGGGGGTTCTTCTATGGCTACACCTTC
TRBV19	TRBD1	TRBJ1-2	.	CASSPGGVIYGYTF	TGTGCCAGTAGTCCAGGGGGTGTTATCTATGGCTACACCTTC
TRBV28	.	TRBJ2-7	once	CASRPAGSSYEQYF	TGTGCCAGCAGACCCGCGGGGAGCTCCTACGAGCAGTACTTC
TRBV24-1	TRBD1	TRBJ2-3	once	CATSDLGQGTSTDTQYF	TGTGCCACCAGTGACCTCGGACAGGGCACTTCCACAGATACGCAGTATTTT
TRBV9	.	TRBJ2-3	once	CASTFGQTDTQYF	TGTGCCAGCACCTTCGGACAGACAGATACGCAGTATTTT
TRBV27	.	TRBJ1-1	few	CASSLGAANTEAFF	TGTGCCAGCAGTTTAGGGGCAGCGAACACTGAAGCTTTCTTT
TRBV6-5	TRBD1	TRBJ1-4	.	CASRQAGTGGEKLFF	TGTGCCAGCAGACAGGCCGGGACAGGGGGCGAAAAACTGTTTTTT
TRBV19	TRBD1	TRBJ2-7	.	CASSYLGQGPREQYF	TGTGCCAGTAGTTATCTGGGACAGGGTCCGAGGGAGCAGTACTTC
TRBV11-2	TRBD2	TRBJ2-3	.	CASSLDQRGRGTQYF	TGTGCCAGCAGCTTAGATCAGCGGGGAAGGGGAACGCAGTATTTT
TRBV4-3	.	TRBJ2-7	.	CASSQEDQQGYEQYF	TGCGCCAGCAGCCAAGAGGATCAACAGGGCTACGAGCAGTACTTC
TRBV2	TRBD1	TRBJ1-5	.	CASREQGNSNQPQHF	TGTGCCAGCAGGGAACAGGGGAATAGCAATCAGCCCCAGCATTTT
TRBV21-1	.	TRBJ1-1	.	CASSKGREENTEAFF	TGTGCCAGCAGCAAAGGCAGGGAGGAGAACACTGAAGCTTTCTTT
TRBV28	.	TRBJ1-1	few	CASAEGDTEAFF	TGTGCCAGCGCCGAGGGGGACACTGAAGCTTTCTTT
TRBV6-5	.	TRBJ1-6	.	CASSSTPGSFNSPLHF	TGTGCCAGCAGTTCAACCCCCGGGAGCTTTAATTCACCCCTCCACTTT
TRBV2	.	TRBJ1-5	.	CASSGGQINQPQHF	TGTGCCAGCAGTGGCGGACAGATCAATCAGCCCCAGCATTTT
TRBV15	.	TRBJ1-1	once	CATGRGVAEAFF	TGTGCCACCGGGCGGGGGGTGGCTGAAGCTTTCTTT
TRBV4-1	TRBD1	TRBJ1-6	.	CASSQETTGALGNSPLHF	TGCGCCAGCAGCCAGGAAACGACAGGGGCGTTAGGAAATTCACCCCTCCACTTT
TRBV28	TRBD1	TRBJ1-6	.	CASSDRDSFRPLHF	TGTGCCAGCAGTGACAGGGATAGTTTTAGGCCCCTCCACTTT
TRBV6-1	TRBD2	TRBJ2-3	.	CASSEAVGSGGVADTQYF	TGTGCCAGCAGTGAAGCGGTTGGAAGCGGGGGGGTGGCAGATACGCAGTATTTT
TRBV20-1	.	TRBJ2-7	.	CSARLGDEQYF	TGCAGTGCTAGACTAGGGGACGAGCAGTACTTC
TRBV18	.	TRBJ1-4	.	CASSPQNFEKLFF	TGTGCCAGCTCACCTCAGAATTTCGAAAAACTGTTTTTT
TRBV30	TRBD1	TRBJ1-1	.	CARDRGNTEAFF	TGTGCCAGAGACAGGGGGAACACTGAAGCTTTCTTT
TRBV30	TRBD2	TRBJ2-7	.	CASAESGSSYEQYF	TGTGCCTCGGCGGAAAGCGGGAGCTCCTACGAGCAGTACTTC
TRBV6-5	TRBD1	TRBJ2-7	.	CASSPDREYWEQYF	TGTGCCAGCAGCCCCGACAGGGAATATTGGGAGCAGTACTTC